Here is one T cell receptor beta chain with its context. This clone was seen once. The antigen this receptor binds is unknown. An end of the junction does not agree with germline; a read error may underlie this. Receptors were amplified or captured by the immunoSEQ multiplex PCR assay. For the multiplex PCR, a mixture combining 60 forward primers for TCR Vbeta segments and 13 reverse primers for TCR Jbeta segments was used. The CDR3 region of rearranged TCR beta genes was amplified from genomic DNA by a multiplex PCR assay. On the Illumina HiSeq System, the amplified TCR beta libraries were sequenced as 87-base-pair reads. In the authors' own workflow: A later analysis counted about 82 million unique TCR beta chains across the 650 to 800 repertoires, and about 10 million of these chains were shared by at least two donors. Raw reads were error-corrected and collapsed into unique sequences by a nearest-neighbor algorithm in which closely related sequences were merged to remove PCR and sequencing errors. V, D and J gene segments were assigned by aligning CDR3 sequences to IMGT reference sequences. For a sequence to be retained, a match of at least six nucleotides to both a V gene segment and a J gene segment was required. A rearrangement counted as productive if the CDR3 had no stop codons and remained in frame with V and J, and every other rearrangement counted as non-productive. Following IMGT convention, CDR3 was defined as the stretch from the second conserved V-encoded cysteine up to the conserved J-encoded phenylalanine. The earlier analysis of some 580 of the donors excluded any sequence lacking an unambiguous match to a single V gene segment. An earlier analysis of 500 to 700 of the donors classified V segments as functional when productive rearrangements were above 56.7% and as segregating when the standard deviation between donors was above 5%. A statistical classification framework was built to diagnose cytomegalovirus status from the catalog of TCR beta chain sequences. V and J gene assignment, in a later analysis, came from comparing TCR nucleotide sequences with IMGT/GENE-DB human TR gene sequences. A later analysis assigned CDR3 sequences and most-parsimonious VDJ recombination scenarios with the TCRdist pipeline. In a later analysis, every TCR beta chain was defined by the combination of its CDR3 amino acid sequence and its V-gene family, and reads without a unique V-gene family were dropped. In a later analysis, fewer than 600 highly shared, low-generation-probability nucleotide sequences were removed to address suspected cross-contamination and a sequencing artifact. In a later analysis, a clonal expansion index was calculated for each public chain from normalized within-repertoire ranks of inferred template counts. In a later analysis, generation probabilities were computed using a VDJ recombination model fitted to out-of-frame rearrangements, and the results were checked against IGoR. In a later analysis, hypergeometric tests were used to score TCR-TCR, TCR-HLA and TCR-CMV co-occurrence, with a repertoire-size bias correction applied to TCR pairs. A later analysis estimated false discovery rates by permuting HLA or CMV assignments 20 times. In a later analysis, co-occurring TCRs were grouped using DBSCAN, with TCRdist sequence similarity added in when clustering inside HLA-allele-positive subsets. Co-occurrence clustering excluded repertoires with fewer than 30,000 or more than 120,000 public chains, plus five with anomalous nucleotide sharing. TCRdb took over this immuneACCESS table, retaining in-frame rearrangements with V and J assigned. Such tables are incomplete; in checked studies, under half of the missing clones stem from an unresolved V gene, and the remainder is unexplained. The V and J calls and clone size were taken over from that table, and D and trimming were inferred from the DNA. Here the sample has 150,000 or so clones; roughly 84% occur a single time. The top ten clonotypes cover around 0.97% of the sample.

The cohort consisted of approximately 670 healthy bone marrow donors. All cohort members were sampled while nominally healthy, although unrecorded immune exposures were likely present. The donor was CMV seronegative and belonged to the group of approximately 320 seronegative cohort members. Every donor gave a peripheral blood sample, and the peripheral blood mononuclear cells from that sample were used for TCR beta sequencing. Genomic DNA extraction from the blood cell samples was performed with the Qiagen DNeasy Blood Extraction Kit. The source of the sample is a study of cytomegalovirus exposure and HLA in healthy donors (TCRdb year 2017). About the study as a whole: An earlier analysis of 587 of the donors reported 276 Gb of sequence data and 117 million unique TCR beta sequences obtained from roughly 180 million T cells. Roughly 300 gigabases of sequencing data and 80 million or so unique TCR sequences were included in an early release covering 500 to 750 HLA-typed donors. The genetic ancestry cluster associated with self-reported Caucasian donors included roughly four fifths of the roughly 400 genotyped donors. The study was designed to test whether signatures of past pathogen exposure could be identified by cataloging public T cell receptors. The study used immunosequencing to profile the T cell repertoires of several hundred subjects and linked those repertoires to cytomegalovirus serostatus. A separate validation cohort of roughly 130 different subjects was used in addition to the 666-subject first cohort. To predict cytomegalovirus infection status, the study brought together high-throughput TCR immunosequencing, statistical association of individual TCRs with disease status, and machine learning. A later analysis re-analyzed previously published TCR beta repertoires from 660 or so donors and added high-resolution HLA genotyping to study TCR occurrence patterns. Rather than using new phenotypic data, the later analysis identified candidate immune exposures from TCR beta sequences and from how often those sequences occurred across donors. In an earlier analysis of around 540 of the donors, high-throughput TCR beta sequencing was used to judge whether each TCR beta V gene segment behaved as functional or pseudogenic. Donor age, sex, ethnicity and CMV serostatus were compiled together with the repertoire data. Genome-wide SNP genotypes for about three fifths of the roughly 700 donors were used in a later genetic analysis, which treated that subset as a discovery cohort. All discovery cohort repertoires had been generated using a single sequencing platform. HLA typing included class I and class II loci at four-digit resolution. The number of typed donors differed by locus: about 629-640 for A, B, C, DRB1 and DQB1; approximately 520 for DQA1; approximately 610 for DPA1; and about 450 for DPB1. Roughly 5 DR-DQ haplotypes were handled as single units for association and clustering because linkage in the cohort was strong. Across roughly 420 genotyped donors of the cohort, an average of roughly 230,000 unique TCR beta nucleotide sequences per donor were sequenced, and 15% to 20% of those sequences were non-productive. Overall study results and their limits: Cytomegalovirus status was reported to be diagnosed by the classifier with high specificity and sensitivity in both the original and validation cohorts. The only immune exposure information available for the cohort was CMV serostatus. Correlated functional status among segregating V segments might reflect linkage disequilibrium, but an unknown experimental factor could not be ruled out. A group of highly shared sequence variants was considered likely to be a technical artifact of the sequencing pipeline. Specific HLA alleles were associated with over 15,000 TCR beta sequences at a false discovery rate of 0.05 in a later analysis. The study listed around 160 TCR beta chains as associated with cytomegalovirus. The earlier analysis of about 600 of the donors excluded some 16 rarely observed V segments, including chromosome 9 orphons, because counts were too low. A few of the identified cytomegalovirus-associated TCR beta chains were confirmed in vitro to be specific for cytomegalovirus antigens. In a later genetic analysis, fewer N-insertions in productive TCRs were reported among donors in an Asian-associated ancestry cluster than the roughly 700-donor mean. In a later analysis, the rate of TCR association differed among HLA loci, with DRB1 alleles having the most associated TCRs and HLA-C alleles having the fewest. The 87-base-pair reads could not distinguish some IMGT-functional V segments, including TRBV6-2 and TRBV6-3, so those segments were excluded. In a later analysis, HLA-associated TCR beta chains were found to be more clonally expanded and to have lower generation probabilities than equally common non-associated chains. When HLA alleles, especially DR and DQ, strongly co-occurred, TCR associations were difficult to assign to individual alleles. A further reported finding was that TCR beta sequences accurately predicted the HLA-A and HLA-B alleles for most subjects in the first cohort. While some public TCRs were present in many individuals, most TCR sequences turned up only very rarely across donors. According to a later analysis, parvovirus B19, influenza, CMV and Epstein-Barr virus appeared linked to several top co-occurrence clusters. In an earlier analysis of some 500 of the donors, most TCR beta V segments appeared in productive rearrangements about 87% or about 30% of the time, broadly matching IMGT annotations. A later genetic analysis associated a missense DCLRE1C variant with V-gene and J-gene trimming of TCR beta chains, and an independent cohort replicated the association. Presence/absence analyses assumed roughly uniform sequencing depth across donors, an assumption that may not hold. HLA typing was unavailable for some donors at each locus, so association tests used only the typed subset. It was suggested by the authors that the approach could potentially be generalized to other disease states and immunological phenotypes. According to a later analysis, most CMV-associated TCR beta chains appeared to be HLA-restricted, and the HLA associations seemed to be driven largely by CMV exposure. The cohort was sequenced for TCR beta chains only, and without alpha or paired-chain data the features that could be detected were limited.

Based on the germline V gene (reference sequence), the CDR1 and CDR2 sequences are SEHNR and FQNEAQ. Including cysteine and phenylalanine, the CDR3 has 15 amino acids. Just CDR3 DNA is preserved here, 45 bases in frame from base 1. The sequenced material came from PBMCs. The receptor was isolated from a man between 25 and 39 years old in good health and CMV-seronegative. The sequence links TRBV7-9 to TRBJ2-7; TRBD2 is perhaps the D gene, given 6 matching bases. The DNA is TGTTCCAGCAGCTTAGATGGGGGGACGGGGTACGAGCAGTACTTC. Its protein is CSSSLDGGTGYEQYF.